These T cell receptor beta chains were read from a single sample in a study of blood T cell repertoires in COVID-19. The repertoire was sequenced with immunoSEQ multiplex PCR; TCRdb's copy has only in-frame clones and lacks some. Among around 500,000 clones listed, about 88% were seen once. The material sequenced was PBMCs or T cells enriched from blood (not recorded which). Receptors originate from a woman aged 60-75 years who had recovered from COVID-19. CDR3s include the opening cysteine and the closing phenylalanine or tryptophan. The order of the fields is CDR3 protein, CDR3 DNA, J gene, clone size, D gene, V gene. D genes are given only for firm matches. Clone sizes are given selectively: once, few, many, or a class where the clone is expanded.

CASSLLVRGASYNEQFF,TGTGCCAGCAGCTTACTGGTCCGGGGGGCCTCCTACAATGAGCAGTTCTTC,TRBJ2-1,once,NA,TRBV11-2
CASSQGPGPSSYNSPLHF,TGCGCCAGCAGCCAAGGCCCAGGCCCGAGCTCCTATAATTCACCCCTCCACTTT,TRBJ1-6,NA,NA,TRBV4-1
CASSFRGGPFF,TGTGCCAGCAGTTTTCGGGGGGGCCCGTTCTTC,TRBJ2-1,NA,TRBD2,TRBV12-3/TRBV12-4
CASSSSTGIYGYTF,TGCGCCAGCAGTTCTTCCACAGGGATCTATGGCTACACCTTC,TRBJ1-2,NA,NA,TRBV5-1
CATGARVDYGYTF,TGCGCCACCGGAGCGAGGGTGGACTATGGCTACACCTTC,TRBJ1-2,NA,NA,TRBV10-2
CASSLGRGAATEQFF,TGTGCCAGCAGCTTGGGTCGGGGGGCAGCCACGGAGCAGTTCTTC,TRBJ2-1,NA,NA,TRBV11-2
CASSLFTGGLSTDTQYF,TGTGCCAGCAGCCTTTTTACAGGGGGCCTTAGCACAGATACGCAGTATTTT,TRBJ2-3,NA,TRBD1,TRBV2
CASSELLRDNQPQHF,TGTGCCAGCAGTGAATTATTGAGGGATAATCAGCCCCAGCATTTT,TRBJ1-5,NA,NA,TRBV6-1
CASSLKGAYGYTF,TGTGCCAGCAGTTTAAAGGGGGCGTATGGCTACACCTTC,TRBJ1-2,NA,TRBD1,TRBV28
CASSESLRGEEAFF,TGCGCCAGCAGTGAGTCCCTCCGAGGAGAAGAGGCTTTCTTT,TRBJ1-1,NA,NA,TRBV10-2
CAWSRNRNRQGMNTEAFF,TGTGCCTGGAGTCGGAACCGGAACCGACAGGGAATGAACACTGAAGCTTTCTTT,TRBJ1-1,few,TRBD1,TRBV30
CASSEWRTGELFF,TGTGCCAGCAGCGAGTGGAGGACCGGGGAGCTGTTTTTT,TRBJ2-2,NA,NA,TRBV2